This T cell receptor (beta chain) came from a study of cytomegalovirus exposure and HLA in healthy donors. V lost 4 bases and J lost 1; bases outside the gene matches: 10. CDR1 is SGDLS and CDR2 is YYNGEE in the germline V gene. This CDR3 has 17 amino acids. In the PCR, 60 Vbeta and 13 Jbeta primers were used. Generated by immunoSEQ multiplex PCR, the TCRdb table keeps only in-frame clones and is missing some. The sample has under 300,000 clones; around 65% are singletons. The specimen was PBMCs. This TCR came from a female donor in good health and CMV-seronegative. The chain uses TRBV9 and TRBJ1-1; 10 bases align to TRBD1. CDR3 residues: CASSTRQGALGNTEAFF. CDR3 DNA: TGTGCCAGCAGCACACGACAGGGGGCGTTAGGGAACACTGAAGCTTTCTTT.